These T cell receptor beta chains were read from a single sample in a study of T cells in Graves' hyperthyroidism and ophthalmopathy. TCRdb reprocessed the multiplex PCR reads with MiXCR, giving one entry per CDR3 protein. This sample carries around 520,000 distinct CDR3 sequences, roughly 24% of them seen once, and the ten largest clones take roughly 10%. The sample taken for sequencing was blood. These receptors were collected from a woman under 40 with Graves' ophthalmopathy. CDR3s include the opening cysteine and the closing phenylalanine or tryptophan. D genes are given only for firm matches. Some rows mark clone size as missing; the rest say once, few, many or name a class of expanded clone.

j_call v_call d_call clone_size cdr3_nt cdr3_aa
TRBJ2-7 TRBV25-1 - many TGTGCCAGCAGTGACAGGGGGGGGGACGAGCAGTACTTC CASSDRGGDEQYF
TRBJ1-1 TRBV20-1 - many TGCAGTGCTAGAGATCAAAGGGAAGGGTCCACTGAAGCTTTCTTT CSARDQREGSTEAFF
TRBJ1-2 TRBV3-1 - - TGTGCCAGCAGCCACCTCCTGGACAGCTACTATGGCTACACCTTC CASSHLLDSYYGYTF
TRBJ1-2 TRBV12-3/TRBV12-4 - - TGTGCCAGCAGTCCGGACCCGGAACTTGGCTACACCTTC CASSPDPELGYTF
TRBJ1-1 TRBV30 TRBD1 many TGTGCCCTAACGAGGGGACAGGGAATCACTATTCTCATGAACACTGAAGCTTTCTTT CALTRGQGITILMNTEAFF
TRBJ2-7 TRBV6-2/TRBV6-3 - many TGTGCCAGCAGGACAGGTACCACCTACGAGCAGTACTTC CASRTGTTYEQYF
TRBJ2-5 TRBV30 TRBD1 - TGTGCCTTGACAGGGGTAGGAGAGACCCAGTACTTC CALTGVGETQYF
TRBJ2-7 TRBV20-1 - many TGCAGTGCTAGAGATACGGGGAGGGGGGACGAGCAGTACTTC CSARDTGRGDEQYF
TRBJ1-1 TRBV6-1 - many TGTGCCAGCAGTGAAGAGCGGCGGTCATGGGCTTTCTTT CASSEERRSWAFF
TRBJ2-7 TRBV18 TRBD1 few TGTGCCAGCTCACCCGGGACAGGGGTCGAGCAGTACTTC CASSPGTGVEQYF
TRBJ1-5 TRBV12-3/TRBV12-4 TRBD1 many TGTGCCAGCAGAGGGACAGGGGCTCAGCCCCAGCATTTT CASRGTGAQPQHF
TRBJ2-4 TRBV28 - many TGTGCCAGCAGTTTCTCAGCAGGGCGTAACATTCAGTACTTC CASSFSAGRNIQYF
TRBJ1-5 TRBV19 TRBD1 - TGTGCCAGTAGTACCGACAGGGCAGGGGGGTATCAGCCCCAGCATTTT CASSTDRAGGYQPQHF
TRBJ2-5 TRBV28 - - TGTGCCAGCAGTTCTCCCCAGCCAGGGGCCCAGTACTTC CASSSPQPGAQYF
TRBJ1-1 TRBV29-1 TRBD1 many TGCAGCGTTGACCCGGCGACAGGGGGTCTGCTGAACACTGAAGCTTTCTTT CSVDPATGGLLNTEAFF
TRBJ1-2 TRBV19 TRBD1 - TGTGCCAGTAGTAGATTCCCCCCCGGGACAGAGTATGGCTACACCTTC CASSRFPPGTEYGYTF
TRBJ1-2 TRBV12-3/TRBV12-4 - - TGTGCCAGCAGTTCCCACGGGCTTCACTATGGCTACACCTTC CASSSHGLHYGYTF
TRBJ1-2 TRBV9 TRBD1 many TGTGCCAGCAGCGTCACACCGGACAGGAGTAACTATGGCTACACCTTC CASSVTPDRSNYGYTF
TRBJ1-5 TRBV6-1 - - TGTGCCAGCAGTGTCGGACAGCATCAGCCCCAGCATTTT CASSVGQHQPQHF
TRBJ1-3 TRBV4-1 - - TGCGCCAGCAGCCATGAAGACAGACCTGGAAACACCATATATTTT CASSHEDRPGNTIYF
TRBJ2-7 TRBV20-1 TRBD1 few TGCAGTGCTAGTGGGACAGGGGGCTCGGCGTTCGAGCAGTACTTC CSASGTGGSAFEQYF
TRBJ2-7 TRBV10-3 - - TGTGCCATCAGTGATACCGACAGAATCTCCTACGAGCAGTACTTC CAISDTDRISYEQYF
TRBJ2-2 TRBV3-1 - many TGTGCCAGCAGCCAAGATGTCCCCGGGGAGCTGTTTTTT CASSQDVPGELFF
TRBJ2-6 TRBV20-1 - many TGCAGTGCTAGAGTCCATCCCGTTAGAGCTTCCTCTGGGGCCAACGTCCTGACTTTC CSARVHPVRASSGANVLTF
TRBJ2-5 TRBV27 TRBD2 many TGTGCCAGCAGCCAAGCGGGGGGAAGAGAGACCCAGTACTTC CASSQAGGRETQYF
TRBJ2-7 TRBV5-1 - - TGCGCCAGCAGCCCCCCTGGGGGAAGAGAGAGGGAGCAGTACTTC CASSPPGGREREQYF
TRBJ1-5 TRBV6-2/TRBV6-3 - many TGTGCCAGCAGCGGAGCCCTGATTATTGGAGGTCAGCCCCAGCATTTT CASSGALIIGGQPQHF
TRBJ2-5 TRBV5-1 - many TGCGCCAGCAGCTTGGACAGTTTCGAAGAGACCCAGTACTTC CASSLDSFEETQYF
TRBJ2-7 TRBV6-1 - few TGTGCCACCTACTCCCCGGGACCGTTCTACGAGCAGTACTTC CATYSPGPFYEQYF
TRBJ2-7 TRBV29-1 TRBD1 many TGCAGCGTTGAAGTCCCCGGGACAGGGAGCTCCGAGCAGTACTTC CSVEVPGTGSSEQYF
TRBJ1-2 TRBV27 TRBD1 once TGTGCCAGCAGTTTTCTCAGGGGGGGCCTTTCCTATGGCTACACCTTC CASSFLRGGLSYGYTF
TRBJ2-7 TRBV10-1 - once TGCGCCATAGACAGCTACGATCAGTACTTC CAIDSYDQYF
TRBJ1-5 TRBV19 TRBD1 many TGTGCCAGTAGTATGGGACAGGGGTATAGCAATCAGCCCCAGCATTTT CASSMGQGYSNQPQHF
TRBJ2-2 TRBV12-3/TRBV12-4 - many TGTGCCAGCAGTTTCCCGGGGGCACTCGCCGGGGAGCTGTTTTTT CASSFPGALAGELFF
TRBJ1-3 TRBV20-1 - - TGCAGTGCTAGTTCGGGGTACGGAAACACCATATATTTT CSASSGYGNTIYF
TRBJ1-5 TRBV28 - many TGTGCCAGCAGTTTATCCCCGGGGGGAGGGGAGAAGGGGCAGCCCCAGCATTTT CASSLSPGGGEKGQPQHF
TRBJ1-2 TRBV10-1 - many TGCGCCAGCAGTACCAGGGGAAGAGTCGACTATGGCTACACCTTC CASSTRGRVDYGYTF
TRBJ1-2 TRBV20-1 TRBD1 few TGCAGTGCTAGAGCCCGAGACAGGGCCTATGGCTACACCTTC CSARARDRAYGYTF
TRBJ2-5 TRBV12-3/TRBV12-4 TRBD2 many TGTGCCAGCAGTTTGCTGACTAGCGGGGGGCCGGGGGAGACCCAGTACTTC CASSLLTSGGPGETQYF
TRBJ2-5 TRBV20-1 TRBD2 many TGCAGTGCCCCTAGGACTAGCGGGGGAGTAGGGGAGACCCAGTACTTC CSAPRTSGGVGETQYF
TRBJ1-1 TRBV19 - many TGTGCCAGTAGCTTGAATCCGGGGGTTAGTACATTGGACACTGAAGCTTTCTTT CASSLNPGVSTLDTEAFF
TRBJ2-6 TRBV7-8 TRBD1 many TGTGCCAGCAGCTTAGTTGGCAGGGGGCTCGGGGCCAACGTCCTGACTTTC CASSLVGRGLGANVLTF
TRBJ2-4 TRBV12-3/TRBV12-4 - many TGTGCCAGCAAGGGAGTGGCCAAAAACATTCAGTACTTC CASKGVAKNIQYF
TRBJ1-1 TRBV12-3/TRBV12-4 - many TGTGCCAGCGGAAGACAGGAGAACACTGAAGCTTTCTTT CASGRQENTEAFF
TRBJ1-5 TRBV19 - many TGTGCCAGTAGGTCCTTCAGGGTCAATCAGCCCCAGCATTTT CASRSFRVNQPQHF
TRBJ1-1 TRBV11-1 - many TGTGCCAGCAGCTTAAGTACGGGGTCGAAGAACACTGAAGCTTTCTTT CASSLSTGSKNTEAFF
TRBJ1-1 TRBV24-1 - many TGTGCCACTTCAGGAGGCACTGAAGCTTTCTTT CATSGGTEAFF
TRBJ2-2 TRBV11-2 - - TGTGCCAGCAGCCCTTCTAGACCGGGGGCGTACACCGGGGAGCTGTTTTTT CASSPSRPGAYTGELFF
TRBJ2-7 TRBV6-1 - many TGTGCCAGCATGCAGGGGCTGCTATCCTACGAGCAGTACTTC CASMQGLLSYEQYF
TRBJ2-7 TRBV29-1 TRBD1 many TGCAGCGTTGACGTGTCAGGTGGGCAGGGGGCATATGAGCAGTACTTC CSVDVSGGQGAYEQYF
TRBJ1-2 TRBV19 - many TGTGCCAGTAGTGCACCTAACTATGGCTACACCTTC CASSAPNYGYTF
TRBJ1-2 TRBV7-9 - many TGTGCCAGCAGCACCTACACCTTC CASSTYTF